The clone carrying this TCR beta chain showed up just a few times. These data belong to a study of CD8+CD57+ T cells in acquired aplastic anemia. Genomic DNA provided the template from which TCR beta VDJ and CDR3 profiles were obtained. TCRdb passed the reads through MiXCR, listing each CDR3 protein once. The sample contains 200,000 to 300,000 distinct CDR3 sequences, more than 40% of which appear only once. Patients who underwent sequencing had shown CD8+CD57+ cell expansion by flow cytometry. Deletions cut 2 bases from V and 6 bases from J, with 10 bases between. Germline values: CDR1 GTSNPN, CDR2 SVGIG (reference sequence). There are 12 residues in the CDR3.

The source material was sorted CD4+, CD8+, or CD8+CD57+ T cells (not recorded which) from PBMCs. The chain uses TRBV30 and TRBJ1-1, with unresolved D. The sequence was collected from a human donor with aplastic anemia. The CDR3 region has the DNA TGTGCCTGGAGTCCCAGACCTGCTGAAGCTTTCTTT. Translating it yields CAWSPRPAEAFF.